This T cell receptor (beta chain) was sequenced during a study of T cells after posttransplantation cyclophosphamide. Only one count was recorded for this clone. Sampled 1 year posttransplant, controls received myeloablative marrow transplants, methotrexate and a calcineurin inhibitor. The method was immunoSEQ multiplex PCR; TCRdb's version includes in-frame clones alone and lacks a portion of them. This table holds about 20,000 clones, approximately 92% found once. V lost 7 bases, J lost 6 bases, and 3 bases stayed unmatched. The germline V gene encodes CDR1 MGHDK and CDR2 SYGVNS. The CDR3 spans 12 residues.

The source of this sequence is a female patient between 30 and 45 years old who received an allogeneic stem cell transplant from an unrelated donor, was CMV-positive, and had acute and chronic GVHD. The T cells may come from the graft donor. The chain joins TRBV25-1 to TRBJ1-5; 7 bases fit TRBD1. The sample here was PBMCs, taken just over 350 days after allogeneic stem cell transplant with calcineurin inhibitor and methotrexate. DNA for the CDR3: TGTGCCAGCAACCAGGGGGTTCAGCCCCAGCATTTT. Residues: CASNQGVQPQHF.